The subject of this entry is one T cell receptor beta chain. Per the authors' pipeline: How many nucleated cells were present was estimated from reference gene primer amplification. The table came from immunoSEQ multiplex PCR; TCRdb's copy has only in-frame clones and leaves some out. The V and J calls and clone size are taken from that table; D and trimming were inferred from the DNA. The table records about 89,000 clones, 70% to 85% of them present only once. This entry comes from a study of blood T cell repertoires in COVID-19. As for the study in general: From the United States, Italy and Spain came samples of acute and convalescent COVID-19. Nucleic acid was either cDNA or gDNA, and it came from T cells, B-cell-depleted T cells, or PBMCs.

The ends lost 1 base at V and 7 bases at J; junction bases unmatched: 3. The germline V gene has CDR1 LGHNA and CDR2 YNFKEQ. This CDR3 contains 16 residues. Sequencing input: peripheral blood. The sequence derives from a man between 70 and 80 years old with acute or convalescent COVID-19. The rearrangement uses TRBV4-2 and TRBJ2-1; 14 bases fit TRBD2. DNA for the CDR3: TGTGCCAGCAGCCAAGTAGGGACTAGCGGGAGAAATGAGCAGTTCTTC. Translated: CASSQVGTSGRNEQFF.